A single sample is the source of the 10 T cell receptor beta chains below, sequenced in a study of T cell clones after liver transplantation. Measured with immunoSEQ multiplex PCR; TCRdb has only the in-frame clones, and not every one. The sample lists some 15,000 clones; roughly 84% were seen once. This specimen consisted of CD8+ T cells from blood, obtained roughly 50 months after liver transplant. These receptors were obtained from a human patient who received a liver transplant. These T cells may partly come from the graft donor.

The rearrangement links TRBV28 to TRBJ2-1; D unresolved. Deletions cut 5 bases from V and 6 bases from J, with 17 bases between. Germline V lookup: CDR1 MDHEN, CDR2 SYDVKM. The CDR3 consists of 15 residues. Here the CDR3 DNA reads TGTGCCAGCAGTCCTCAGACAAGTACACGCAATGAGCAGTTCTTC. This translates into CASSPQTSTRNEQFF.

V and J are TRBV19 and TRBJ2-1, with TRBD2 identical over 7 bases. CDR3 length: 15 amino acids. Trimming removed 9 bases from V and 3 bases from J; junction bases left unmatched: 11. Germline lookup yields CDR1 LNHDA and CDR2 SQIVND (reference sequence). The CDR3 loop reads CASKTSASGYNEQFF. DNA of the CDR3: TGTGCCAGCAAAACTAGCGCGTCGGGCTACAATGAGCAGTTCTTC.

The rearrangement uses TRBV7-8 and TRBJ2-2; D is ambiguous. The germline V gene encodes CDR1 SGHVS and CDR2 FQNEAQ. The CDR3 length is 12 residues. Trimming removed 3 bases at V and 3 bases at J, with 2 bases between. CDR3 coding DNA: TGTGCCAGCAGCTTTTACACCGGGGAGCTGTTTTTT. Protein: CASSFYTGELFF.

This clone appeared a single time. V usage is TRBV7-9 and J usage is TRBJ2-2; 11 nucleotides agree with TRBD2. Trimming took 6 bases from V and 4 from J; bases not matched to a gene: 7. Germline V CDR1 and CDR2: SEHNR, FQNEAQ (reference sequence). This CDR3 is 16 amino acids long. The CDR3 loop is CASRATSGGITGELFF. CDR3 coding DNA: TGTGCCAGCAGAGCCACTAGCGGGGGCATCACCGGGGAGCTGTTTTTT.

This clone came up once. The chain has TRBV2 and TRBJ2-7; D not resolved. V lost 5 bases and J lost 3, with 14 bases in between. The length of the CDR3 is 14 residues. The germline V gene has CDR1 SNHLY and CDR2 FYNNEI. The CDR3 DNA is TGTGCCAGCAGTTTAGGGATGGAGATCTACGAGCAGTACTTC. This codes for CASSLGMEIYEQYF.

This clone has only a few counts. The chain couples TRBV7-9 to TRBJ2-7; no clear D gene. The V and J ends lost 4 bases and 7 bases respectively, with 8 bases between them. Germline CDR1 is SEHNR and CDR2 is FQNEAQ (reference sequence). The CDR3 is 11 residues long. The CDR3 nucleotides are TGTGCCAGCAGCTCCTCAGATGAGCAGTACTTC. Amino acids: CASSSSDEQYF.

The chain is built from TRBV5-1 and TRBJ1-2, with D maybe TRBD1 (6 bases). The V end was cut by 0 bases, the J end by 7 bases, with 13 bases between. This CDR3 is 14 amino acids long. Looked up from germline, CDR1 is SGHRS and CDR2 is YFSETQ. CDR3 loop: CASSLAGAPPGYTF. For the CDR3, the DNA is TGCGCCAGCAGCTTGGCGGGGGCTCCTCCTGGCTACACCTTC. Full variable domain (outside the CDR3, taken from reference TRBV5-1 and TRBJ1-2): KAGVTQTPRYLIKTRGQQVTLSCSPISGHRSVSWYQQTPGQGLQFLFEYFSETQRNKGNFPGRFSGRQFSNSRSEMNVSTLELGDSALYLCASSLAGAPPGYTFGSGTRLTVV.

In its sample, this clone is medium-sized (0.01 to 0.1%). The rearrangement joins TRBV5-1 to TRBJ2-3; D uncertain. The CDR3 loop spans 14 amino acids. The V gene's germline CDR1 is SGHRS and CDR2 YFSETQ. The ends were cut back, 0 bases at V and 1 base at J, with 6 bases in the middle. The CDR3 DNA is TGCGCCAGCAGCTTGGGGGTACGCACAGATACGCAGTATTTT. This gives the protein CASSLGVRTDTQYF.

V is TRBV9 and J is TRBJ2-7; no definite D call. The CDR3 is 14 residues long. V was pared by 0 bases and J by 1 base, with 8 bases between. CDR1 and CDR2 from the germline V gene are SGDLS and YYNGEE. The CDR3 sequence is CASSVGGDSYEQYF. As DNA, the CDR3 is TGTGCCAGCAGCGTAGGAGGAGATTCCTACGAGCAGTACTTC.

The genes are TRBV7-8 and TRBJ2-3, with D possibly being TRBD1 (6 bases). This CDR3 is built from 15 residues. CDR1 and CDR2 from the germline V gene are SGHVS and FQNEAQ. V lost 5 bases, J lost 2 bases, and 14 bases lay in between. The CDR3 loop is CASSPRTEITDTQYF. As DNA, the CDR3 is TGTGCCAGCAGCCCTCGGACAGAAATCACAGATACGCAGTATTTT.